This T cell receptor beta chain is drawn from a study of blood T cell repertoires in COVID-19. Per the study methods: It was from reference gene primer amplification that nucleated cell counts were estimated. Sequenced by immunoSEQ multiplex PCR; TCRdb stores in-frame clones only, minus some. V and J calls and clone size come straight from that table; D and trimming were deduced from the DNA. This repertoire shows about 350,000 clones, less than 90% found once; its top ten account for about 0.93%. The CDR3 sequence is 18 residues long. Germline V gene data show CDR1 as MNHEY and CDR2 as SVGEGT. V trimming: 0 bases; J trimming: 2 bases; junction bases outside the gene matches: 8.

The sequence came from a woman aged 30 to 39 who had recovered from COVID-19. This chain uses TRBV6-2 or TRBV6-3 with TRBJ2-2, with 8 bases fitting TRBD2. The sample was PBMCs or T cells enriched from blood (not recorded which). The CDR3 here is CASSYSLRGAGNTGELFF. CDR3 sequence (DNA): TGTGCCAGCAGTTACTCTTTGCGGGGGGCCGGTAACACCGGGGAGCTGTTTTTT.